The 21 T cell receptor beta chains given below trace back to one sample, sequenced in a study of neoadjuvant nivolumab and ipilimumab in lung cancer. TCRdb keeps only in-frame clones here, not all; method: immunoSEQ multiplex PCR. The sample shows 40,000 to 60,000 clones, about 89% of them seen only once. The material was blood, obtained before neoadjuvant nivolumab, alone or with ipilimumab. The receptor source for this set is an adult with non-small cell lung cancer. Some clones in this sample may be carry-over from other donors' samples.

J is TRBJ2-2 and V is TRBV29-1, with TRBD2 identical over 8 bases. The CDR3 sequence is 16 residues long. Germline V gives CDR1 SQVTM, CDR2 ANQGSEA. The V and J ends lost 0 bases and 4 bases, in that order; junction bases with no gene match: 7. CDR3 DNA sequence: TGCAGCGTTGAAGATCGCGGACTAGCTGGCACCGGGGAGCTGTTTTTT. Translating gives CSVEDRGLAGTGELFF.

A single count supports this clone. The V call is TRBV11-2, the J call TRBJ2-3; D is unclear. V was shortened by 4 bases and J by 1 base, with 12 bases between the two germline ends. There are 15 residues in the CDR3. The germline V gene has CDR1 SGHAT and CDR2 FQNNGV. CDR3 sequence reads: CASSYYSDRTDTQYF. CDR3 nucleotide sequence: TGTGCCAGCAGCTATTACAGCGACCGCACAGATACGCAGTATTTT. Using reference TRBV11-2 and TRBJ2-3 for the parts outside the CDR3, the full variable domain is EAGVAQSPRYKIIEKRQSVAFWCNPISGHATLYWYQQILGQGPKLLIQFQNNGVVDDSQLPKDRFSAERLKGVDSTLKIQPAKLEDSAVYLCASSYYSDRTDTQYFGPGTRLTVL.

This rearrangement joins TRBV27 to TRBJ2-7; D remains unclear. CDR1 and CDR2 from the germline V gene are MNHEY and SMNVEV (reference sequence). The CDR3 runs 12 residues. Trimming stripped 10 bases from V and 1 base from J, with 11 bases between. The CDR3 spells CATRGGSYEQYF. CDR3 nucleotides: TGTGCCACGCGCGGTGGGTCCTACGAGCAGTACTTC.

This chain links TRBV5-1 with TRBJ2-2; 11 bases match TRBD2. The CDR3 spans 16 residues. V dropped 2 bases and J dropped 4; count of bases not matched to a gene: 4. CDR1 and CDR2 (germline): SGHRS, YFSETQ. The CDR3, as DNA: TGCGCCAGCAGCTTAGGACTAGCGGGCCGCACCGGGGAGCTGTTTTTT. Residues: CASSLGLAGRTGELFF.

The V and J genes are TRBV5-5 and TRBJ2-7; the match to TRBD1 covers 7 bases. The CDR3 has 15 amino acids. J was trimmed by 6 bases and V by 3 bases; bases with no gene match: 12. Germline loops: CDR1 SGHKS, CDR2 YYEKEE (reference sequence). CDR3 nucleotide sequence: TGTGCCAGCAGCTCCACCTGGAGACAGGGCGGCGAGCAGTACTTC. This translates into CASSSTWRQGGEQYF.

The chain links TRBV4-3 to TRBJ2-5; the D is unclear. Per the germline V gene, CDR1 is LGHNA and CDR2 is YSLEER. The CDR3 sequence is 14 residues long. The V gene lost 4 bases and the J gene lost 0 bases, with 9 bases spanning the gap. DNA for the CDR3: TGCGCCAGCAGCCCGTCGCGTAACCAAGAGACCCAGTACTTC. This translates into CASSPSRNQETQYF.

V and J are TRBV5-1 and TRBJ2-1; TRBD2 matches at 13 bases. The CDR3 is 18 amino acids. The trim removed 6 bases at V and 8 bases at J, leaving 17 bases unmatched. Looked up from germline, CDR1 is SGHRS and CDR2 is YFSETQ. CDR3 loop: CASTPLWTSGSGKYEQFF. CDR3 sequence (DNA): TGCGCCAGCACTCCCCTTTGGACTAGCGGGAGTGGTAAGTATGAGCAGTTCTTC.

This chain uses TRBV4-3 with TRBJ1-2; D is uncertain. CDR1 LGHNA and CDR2 YSLEER come from the germline V gene. Trimming cost V 0 bases and J 6 bases, with 8 bases left between them. CDR3 length: 13 amino acids. CDR3 bases: TGCGCCAGCAGCCAAGATTGGGCTGATGGCTACACCTTC. Translation gives CASSQDWADGYTF.

The V gene is TRBV5-1, the J gene TRBJ2-1; no definite D call. Germline V gives CDR1 SGHRS, CDR2 YFSETQ. V lost 1 base and J 1 base, leaving 9 bases between the germline ends. The CDR3 is made up of 15 amino acids. The CDR3 protein is CASSLYGYSYNEQFF. For the CDR3, the DNA is TGCGCCAGCAGCTTGTACGGTTATTCCTACAATGAGCAGTTCTTC.

This clone was detected once. The J gene is TRBJ2-3, the V gene TRBV5-4; 11 nucleotides match TRBD2. J lost 4 bases, V lost 0 bases, and 4 bases had no gene match. In germline, CDR1 is SGHNT, CDR2 YYREEE (reference sequence). The CDR3 is 16 amino acids. The CDR3 DNA is TGTGCCAGCAGCTTGGATCTAGCGGGAGGATCAGATACGCAGTATTTT. It encodes CASSLDLAGGSDTQYF.

The gene calls are TRBV18 and TRBJ2-3; D possibly matches TRBD1 or TRBD2 (5 bases each). V was cut by 2 bases and J by 2 bases, with 11 bases left in between. The CDR3 runs 15 residues. Per the germline V gene, CDR1 is KGHSH and CDR2 is LQKENI. The CDR3 coding sequence is TGTGCCAGCTCACCAGCACCTGGGACCACAGATACGCAGTATTTT. Translated, it gives CASSPAPGTTDTQYF.

The chain employs TRBV7-8 and TRBJ2-7; possibly TRBD2 for D (6 bases). The V gene's germline CDR1 is SGHVS and CDR2 FQNEAQ. V was clipped by 2 bases and J by 0 bases, with 14 bases between them. This CDR3 region has 16 residues. The CDR3 loop is CASSLMVGGSSYEQYF. Here the CDR3 DNA reads TGTGCCAGCAGCTTAATGGTCGGAGGGAGCTCCTACGAGCAGTACTTC.

This clone was recorded only once. This sequence joins TRBV5-1 and TRBJ1-2; no firm D call. Germline V gene data show CDR1 as SGHRS and CDR2 as YFSETQ. V lost 0 bases and J lost 7, with 13 bases in between. This CDR3 comprises 14 residues. The chain's CDR3 is CASSLAAAKGGYTF. CDR3 coding DNA: TGCGCCAGCAGCTTGGCGGCAGCCAAAGGTGGCTACACCTTC.

The chain recombines TRBV5-1 with TRBJ2-2; 9 nucleotides align to TRBD1. Losses at the gene ends were 0 bases for V and 3 bases for J; bases not matched to a gene: 3. The CDR3 extends over 16 amino acids. Germline V CDR1 and CDR2: SGHRS, YFSETQ. The CDR3 region is CASSLGDREDTGELFF. CDR3 DNA sequence: TGCGCCAGCAGCTTGGGGGACAGGGAGGACACCGGGGAGCTGTTTTTT.

V usage is TRBV7-9 and J usage is TRBJ2-7, with TRBD1 matching 7 bases. The CDR3 runs 14 residues. J gave up 5 bases and V 2 bases, and 6 bases lay outside the gene matches. The germline V gene encodes CDR1 SEHNR and CDR2 FQNEAQ (reference sequence). The CDR3 region has the DNA TGTGCCAGCAGCTTATCTTCCGGGACAGACGAGCAGTACTTC. It translates to CASSLSSGTDEQYF.

The chain couples TRBV30 to TRBJ1-4, with TRBD1 identical over 12 bases. CDR1 is GTSNPN, CDR2 SVGIG, per germline (reference sequence). V shed 6 bases and J 6 bases; nucleotides not matched to a gene: 11. The CDR3 sequence is 16 residues long. The CDR3 here is CACSRDRGPRDEKLFF. CDR3 bases: TGTGCCTGCTCCCGGGACAGGGGGCCTCGGGATGAAAAACTGTTTTTT. Full variable domain (missing parts from reference TRBV30 and TRBJ1-4): SQTIHQWPATLVQPVGSPLSLECTVEGTSNPNLYWYRQAAGRGLQLLFYSVGIGQISSEVPQNLSASRPQDRQFILSSKKLLLSDSGFYLCACSRDRGPRDEKLFFGSGTQLSVL.

V is TRBV5-4 and J is TRBJ2-7; D gene unclear. The V gene lost 1 base and the J gene lost 3 bases, with 11 bases spanning the gap. This CDR3 contains 14 residues. The germline gives CDR1 SGHNT, CDR2 YYREEE (reference sequence). The CDR3 region is CASSLYGLNYEQYF. Written as DNA, the CDR3 is TGTGCCAGCAGCTTGTATGGCCTGAACTACGAGCAGTACTTC.

This chain connects TRBV11-3 to TRBJ1-3; D unresolved. The germline gives CDR1 SGHNT, CDR2 YENEEA. The CDR3 has 10 amino acids. V was trimmed by 10 bases and J by 5 bases, leaving 6 bases between them. CDR3 nucleotide sequence: TGTGCCACCCGAAGAAACACCATATATTTT. Residues: CATRRNTIYF. The complete variable domain, with remaining parts taken from reference TRBV11-3 and TRBJ1-3, reads EAGVVQSPRYKIIEKKQPVAFWCNPISGHNTLYWYLQNLGQGPELLIRYENEEAVDDSQLPKDRFSAERLKGVDSTLKIQPAELGDSAVYLCATRRNTIYFGEGSWLTVV.

J is TRBJ2-7 and V is TRBV7-2; no definite D call. Deletions cut 4 bases from V and 0 bases from J, with 7 bases between. Germline V gene sequence: CDR1 SGHTA, CDR2 FQGNSA. The CDR3 totals 13 residues. The CDR3 nucleotides are TGTGCCAGCAGCTCATCTCTCTCCTACGAGCAGTACTTC. It translates to CASSSSLSYEQYF.

Only a few counts were recorded for this clone. Other nucleotide sequences in the sample specify the same CDR3. This chain uses TRBV5-1 with TRBJ2-7; no clear D gene. CDR3 size: 12 residues. The germline gives CDR1 SGHRS, CDR2 YFSETQ. V lost 0 bases to trimming and J lost 4 bases, with 5 bases between them. CDR3 amino acids: CASSLVGYEQYF. As DNA, the CDR3 is TGCGCCAGCAGCTTGGTCGGATACGAGCAGTACTTC. Drawing the rest from reference TRBV5-1 and TRBJ2-7, the complete variable domain is KAGVTQTPRYLIKTRGQQVTLSCSPISGHRSVSWYQQTPGQGLQFLFEYFSETQRNKGNFPGRFSGRQFSNSRSEMNVSTLELGDSALYLCASSLVGYEQYFGPGTRLTVT.

The chain carries TRBV4-3 and TRBJ2-5, with 10 bases identical to TRBD2. The junction had 9 bases not matched to a gene; V was cut back by 0 bases and J by 5 bases. Germline CDR1 reads LGHNA; CDR2 reads YSLEER. CDR3 size: 17 residues. CDR3 bases: TGCGCCAGCAGCCAAGAGGCTAGCGGGAGAGATCGGGAGACCCAGTACTTC. Protein sequence: CASSQEASGRDRETQYF.